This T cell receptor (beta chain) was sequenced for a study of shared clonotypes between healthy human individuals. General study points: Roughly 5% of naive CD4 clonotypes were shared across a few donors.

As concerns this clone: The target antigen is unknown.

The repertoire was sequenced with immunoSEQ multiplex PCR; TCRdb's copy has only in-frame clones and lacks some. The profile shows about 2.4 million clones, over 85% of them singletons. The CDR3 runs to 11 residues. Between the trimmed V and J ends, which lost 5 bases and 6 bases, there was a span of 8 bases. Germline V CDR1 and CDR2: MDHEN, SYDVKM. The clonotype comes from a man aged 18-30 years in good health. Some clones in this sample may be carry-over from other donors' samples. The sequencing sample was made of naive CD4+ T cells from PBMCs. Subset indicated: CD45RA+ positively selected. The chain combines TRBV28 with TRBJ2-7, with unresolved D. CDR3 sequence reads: CASSVTGEQYF. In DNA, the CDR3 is TGTGCCAGCAGTGTTACCGGCGAGCAGTACTTC.